The 26 T cell receptor beta chains below were found in one sample sequenced in a study of T cells in Graves' hyperthyroidism and ophthalmopathy. The CDR3 regions of TCR beta were amplified from RNA transcripts. During a first-round RT-PCR of the TCR CDR3, the HTBI primer set was used. TCRdb re-analysed the multiplex PCR reads in MiXCR, keeping a single row per CDR3 protein. The data show 350,000 to 500,000 distinct CDR3 sequences, with around 13% seen just once and 5.3% held by the top ten. Source material: blood. The receptors shown here come from a woman aged 18-35 years with Graves' hyperthyroidism.

This clonotype was seen ten or more times. V gene TRBV3-1 combines with J gene TRBJ1-5; 11 nucleotides agree with TRBD1. Germline-derived CDR1 and CDR2 are LGHDT and YNNKEL (reference sequence). This CDR3 region has 16 residues. Trimming cost V 2 bases and J 6 bases; bases outside gene matches: 6. CDR3 sequence: CASSQSGTGGGQPQHF. CDR3 bases: TGTGCCAGCAGCCAATCCGGGACAGGGGGGGGTCAGCCCCAGCATTTT.

This clonotype was detected many times. The chain uses TRBV2 and TRBJ2-1, with 7 bases fitting TRBD1. After removal of 4 bases from V and 5 bases from J, the junction contained 5 bases not matched to a gene. The V gene's germline CDR1 is SNHLY and CDR2 FYNNEI. The CDR3 length is 14 residues. CDR3 in DNA: TGTGCCAGCAGTGGTGAGGGGGCAGACAATGAGCAGTTCTTC. Its protein is CASSGEGADNEQFF.

On this clonotype: A much larger clone sits a single nucleotide away, making a read error possible. V and J are TRBV30 and TRBJ1-5, with D possibly matching TRBD1 (5 bases). The CDR3 sequence is 13 residues long. Trimming pared 2 bases from V and 6 bases from J, leaving 11 bases between. The germline V gene encodes CDR1 GTSNPN and CDR2 SVGIG (reference sequence). CDR3 amino acids: CAWSIRGTQPQHF. The DNA of the CDR3 is TGTGCCTGGAGTATCAGAGGGACTCAGCCCCAGCATTTT.

V is TRBV6-1 and J is TRBJ2-3, with 8 bases matching TRBD1. There are 14 residues in the CDR3. CDR1 and CDR2 (germline): MNHNS, SASEGT. J was trimmed by 2 bases and V by 6 bases; bases with no gene match: 4. The CDR3 bases are TGTGCCAGCAGCCGGGACAGGCACACAGATACGCAGTATTTT. Translated: CASSRDRHTDTQYF.

This clonotype was counted at least ten times. CDR3 nucleotide sequence: TGTGCCAGCAGTTCCCCCCCGGGGCAAGGGTACTATGGCTACACCTTC. Protein product: CASSSPPGQGYYGYTF. J is TRBJ1-2 and V is TRBV28; tentatively, D is TRBD1 (5 bases). V was pared by 4 bases and J by 3 bases, with 18 bases between. The CDR3 contains 16 residues. Germline CDR1 and CDR2: MDHEN and SYDVKM.

This clonotype has ten or more counts. This rearrangement joins TRBV20-1 to TRBJ2-1, with 10 bases that match TRBD2. With 3 bases clipped from V and 7 bases from J, the junction kept 6 bases outside the gene matches. Germline V gene lookup returns CDR1 DFQATT and CDR2 SNEGSKA (reference sequence). This CDR3 region has 14 residues. The CDR3: CSASEREGDNEQFF. CDR3 in DNA: TGCAGTGCTAGTGAGCGGGAGGGCGATAATGAGCAGTTCTTC.

In its sample, this clonotype was seen many times. The chain joins TRBV12-3 or TRBV12-4 to TRBJ1-2, with 10 bases matching TRBD1. V lost 5 bases, J lost 6 bases, and 6 bases stayed unmatched. The CDR3 runs to 14 residues. CDR3 DNA sequence: TGTGCCAGCAGTCCGTCGACAGGGGGCAATGGCTACACCTTC. As protein: CASSPSTGGNGYTF.

This clonotype was picked up a small number of times. The gene calls are TRBV9 and TRBJ1-1; the match to TRBD1 covers 8 bases. CDR3 length equals 13 residues. Germline CDR1 is SGDLS and CDR2 is YYNGEE. Trimming removed 2 bases from V and 5 bases from J; junction bases left unmatched: 2. CDR3 sequence (DNA): TGTGCCAGCAGCGTTCGGACAGGGACTGAAGCTTTCTTT. This codes for CASSVRTGTEAFF.

This clonotype was recorded at least ten times. The rearrangement uses TRBV18 and TRBJ1-1; a possible D gene is TRBD1 (5 bases). Trimming left V 5 bases short and J 3 bases short, with 10 bases between. CDR1 KGHSH and CDR2 LQKENI come from the germline V gene. The CDR3 is made up of 13 amino acids. The CDR3 reads CASSGGIDTEAFF. Written as DNA, the CDR3 is TGTGCCAGCTCAGGGGGAATAGACACTGAAGCTTTCTTT.

The chain couples TRBV3-1 to TRBJ1-2; tentative D call: TRBD1 (5 bases). This CDR3 has 15 amino acids. Germline-derived CDR1 and CDR2 are LGHDT and YNNKEL (reference sequence). The V gene lost 0 bases and the J gene lost 4 bases, with 12 bases spanning the gap. DNA for the CDR3: TGTGCCAGCAGCCAAGAGGTTCAGGGAACCTATGGCTACACCTTC. This gives the protein CASSQEVQGTYGYTF.

The count of this clonotype is one. The chain has TRBV19 and TRBJ2-1; a possible D gene is TRBD2 (6 bases). Germline assignment: CDR1 LNHDA and CDR2 SQIVND (reference sequence). This CDR3 region has 15 residues. Trimming stripped 1 base from V and 7 bases from J, with 14 bases between. The CDR3 DNA is TGTGCCAGTAGTATAGTTGAGCCGGAGGGGAATGAGCAGTTCTTC. It encodes CASSIVEPEGNEQFF.

Only a few counts were recorded for this clonotype. V and J are TRBV25-1 and TRBJ1-1; 12 bases line up with TRBD1. The trim removed 4 bases at V and 8 bases at J, leaving 8 bases unmatched. CDR1 is MGHDK and CDR2 is SYGVNS in the germline V gene. The CDR3 totals 15 residues. The CDR3 nucleotides read TGTGCCAGCAGTGGGATGGGACAGGGGGCTTTCGAAGCTTTCTTT. This encodes CASSGMGQGAFEAFF.

The chain is built from TRBV5-4 and TRBJ2-7, with 11 bases aligning to TRBD1. The CDR3 runs to 15 residues. Germline V gene data show CDR1 as SGHNT and CDR2 as YYREEE (reference sequence). With V trimmed by 4 bases and J by 4 bases, 7 bases remained unmatched. CDR3 sequence reads: CASSIGQGASYEQYF. The CDR3 DNA reads TGTGCCAGCAGCATAGGACAGGGGGCGTCTTACGAGCAGTACTTC.

The table lists this clonotype with many counts. The chain has TRBV6-2 or TRBV6-3 and TRBJ1-5; a possible D gene is TRBD1 (6 bases). Germline V CDR1 and CDR2: MNHEY, SVGEGT. This CDR3 has 16 residues. V shed 6 bases and J shed 2 bases, with 17 bases lying between them. The CDR3 DNA follows: TGTGCCAGCAGCCCCTTAATGAGGGGGGGCAATCAGCCCCAGCATTTT. Protein sequence: CASSPLMRGGNQPQHF.

This clonotype was seen ten or more times. The gene calls are TRBV2 and TRBJ2-7; TRBD1 is a possible D gene (5 bases). The CDR3 spans 14 residues. Deletions cut 7 bases from V and 7 bases from J, with 20 bases between. Germline V CDR1 and CDR2: SNHLY, FYNNEI. Written as DNA, the CDR3 is TGTGCCAGCACTCTCGTGCAGGGCGGCAAAGAGCAGTACTTC. Its translation is CASTLVQGGKEQYF.

V is TRBV7-8 and J is TRBJ2-7; D may be TRBD2 (6 bases). Looked up from germline, CDR1 is SGHVS and CDR2 is FQNEAQ. The CDR3 contains 15 residues. V lost 2 bases to trimming and J lost 5 bases, with 16 bases between them. CDR3 protein: CASSLSGGAGNEQYF. In nucleotides, the CDR3 is TGTGCCAGCAGCTTATCAGGCGGGGCGGGCAACGAGCAGTACTTC.

This clonotype has at least ten counts. The rearrangement joins TRBV30 to TRBJ1-3; no firm D call. Per the germline V gene, CDR1 is GTSNPN and CDR2 is SVGIG (reference sequence). This CDR3 spans 12 amino acids. Between the trimmed V and J ends, which lost 6 bases and 0 bases, there was a span of 6 bases. CDR3 sequence reads: CACALSGNTIYF. The CDR3 DNA follows: TGTGCCTGCGCCCTCTCTGGAAACACCATATATTTT.

As for this clonotype: Given the absence of the conserved phenylalanine or tryptophan at the CDR3 end, a read error is likely. The chain combines TRBV11-2 with TRBJ2-2, with 13 positions matching TRBD2. This CDR3 contains 17 residues. The junction had 6 bases not matched to a gene; V was cut back by 4 bases and J by 4 bases. Germline assignment: CDR1 SGHAT and CDR2 FQNNGV. In nucleotides, the CDR3 is TGTGCCAGCAGCTGGACTAGCGGGAGATCGGGCACCGGGGAGCTGTTTTTA. Translating it yields CASSWTSGRSGTGELFL.

The V call is TRBV27, the J call TRBJ2-7, with TRBD1 identical over 7 bases. CDR3 length: 14 residues. The ends lost 5 bases at V and 3 bases at J; junction bases unmatched: 7. Germline CDR1 and CDR2: MNHEY and SMNVEV (reference sequence). The CDR3 region has the DNA TGTGCCAGCAGTCCGTCAGGGACAGTCTACGAGCAGTACTTC. Translating gives CASSPSGTVYEQYF.

The sample holds one count of this clonotype. The V call is TRBV5-5, the J call TRBJ2-7, with 14 bases lining up with TRBD2. The CDR3 runs 14 residues. Germline CDR1 reads SGHKS; CDR2 reads YYEKEE (reference sequence). The junction had 3 bases not matched to a gene; V was cut back by 4 bases and J by 6 bases. CDR3 DNA: TGTGCCAGCAGCCACGGACTAGCGGGAGGCGAGCAGTACTTC. This encodes CASSHGLAGGEQYF.

In this sample, this clonotype turned up many times. The rearrangement uses TRBV11-1 and TRBJ2-1; TRBD2 matches at 13 bases. Germline V gives CDR1 SGHAT, CDR2 FQDESV (reference sequence). V shed 5 bases, J shed 9 bases, and the junction held 7 bases outside the gene matches. The CDR3 consists of 15 residues. The CDR3 sequence is CASSRGLAGVSEQFF. CDR3 bases: TGTGCCAGCAGCCGAGGACTAGCGGGAGTGAGTGAGCAGTTCTTC.

This clonotype has a count of ten or more. This chain connects TRBV28 to TRBJ2-3, with 9 bases aligning to TRBD2. The CDR3 is 15 residues long. Germline trimming cut 2 bases from V and 5 bases from J; bases unmatched to any gene: 5. CDR1 is MDHEN and CDR2 is SYDVKM in the germline V gene. The CDR3 sequence is CASSLEASGKDTQYF. The DNA for the CDR3 is TGTGCCAGCAGTTTAGAGGCTAGCGGGAAAGATACGCAGTATTTT.

This clonotype was seen a few times. The junction shows a germline mismatch at one end, possibly a read error. This chain connects TRBV30 to TRBJ1-2, with 8 bases aligning to TRBD1. Germline values: CDR1 GTSNPN, CDR2 SVGIG (reference sequence). The CDR3 runs 13 residues. The CDR3 here is CAWSGDRTYGYTF. CDR3 nucleotide sequence: TGCGCCTGGAGTGGGGACAGGACCTATGGCTACACCTTC.

There are many counts of this clonotype. The V and J genes are TRBV5-1 and TRBJ1-1; D unclear. Germline V gives CDR1 SGHRS, CDR2 YFSETQ. The CDR3 runs 13 residues. V was cut by 5 bases and J by 1 base, with 9 bases left in between. The CDR3 here is CASRVQENTEAFF. CDR3 DNA sequence: TGCGCCAGCAGGGTTCAAGAGAACACTGAAGCTTTCTTT.

The chain joins TRBV3-1 to TRBJ1-5; a possible D gene is TRBD1 (6 bases). Looked up from germline, CDR1 is LGHDT and CDR2 is YNNKEL (reference sequence). The CDR3 consists of 15 residues. Trimming took 1 base from V and 5 from J, leaving 12 bases between them. The CDR3 DNA reads TGTGCCAGCAGCCAAGCTCAGGGGCCACATCAGCCCCAGCATTTT. Its protein is CASSQAQGPHQPQHF.

This clonotype came up many times. The J gene is TRBJ2-1, the V gene TRBV6-1, with 8 bases identical to TRBD2. The CDR3 runs 15 residues. CDR1 is MNHNS, CDR2 SASEGT, per germline. V was clipped by 5 bases and J by 5 bases; unmatched bases: 8. The CDR3: CASSYRLAGDNEQFF. In nucleotides, the CDR3 is TGTGCCAGCAGTTACAGGCTAGCGGGCGACAATGAGCAGTTCTTC.